One and the same sample provided the 21 T cell receptor beta chains below, sequenced in a study of human thymus T cells. Thymic tissue was derived from resections collected during corrective heart surgery. Libraries were prepared by immunoSEQ multiplex PCR; TCRdb keeps only in-frame clonotypes and omits some of them. This sample has about 130,000 clones; around 94% occur once, and the top ten carry roughly 0.024%. Material for sequencing was thymus tissue. All receptors derive from a boy in the first two years of life with a congenital heart defect but otherwise immunologically healthy.

This sequence joins TRBV23-1 and TRBJ1-1; the D gene is possibly TRBD1 (5 bases). TRBV23-1 is known as an ORF, though its function is uncertain. This CDR3 region has 15 residues. Trimming removed 5 bases from V and 1 base from J, with 14 bases in between. As DNA, the CDR3 is TGCGCCAGCAGTAAGGGGACTTCTGGGAACACTGAAGCTTTCTTT. Its protein is CASSKGTSGNTEAFF.

The chain recombines TRBV15 with TRBJ1-4; D is undetermined. Germline CDR1 reads LNHNV; CDR2 reads YYDKDF (reference sequence). V was shortened by 5 bases and J by 4 bases, with 11 bases between the two germline ends. The CDR3 is 14 amino acids. The CDR3 spells CATSLEAFNEKLFF. CDR3 nucleotides: TGTGCCACCAGCTTAGAGGCCTTTAATGAAAAACTGTTTTTT.

V gene TRBV4-3 combines with J gene TRBJ1-2; TRBD1 matches 10 bases. CDR3 length: 15 amino acids. Per germline, CDR1 LGHNA and CDR2 YSLEER. After removal of 5 bases from V and 5 bases from J, the junction contained 8 bases not matched to a gene. CDR3 sequence: CASSTRDRGGYGYTF. The CDR3, as DNA: TGCGCCAGCAGCACCCGGGACAGGGGAGGGTATGGCTACACCTTC.

The chain couples TRBV27 to TRBJ2-1; possibly TRBD1 or TRBD2 for D (5 bases each). V lost 6 bases, J lost 8 bases, and 20 bases lay in between. The CDR3 totals 15 residues. Looked up from germline, CDR1 is MNHEY and CDR2 is SMNVEV (reference sequence). The DNA for the CDR3 is TGTGCCAGCAGGGGACGAGGGGCTTTTAACTATGAGCAGTTCTTC. The encoded protein is CASRGRGAFNYEQFF.

The count of this clone is one. The chain combines TRBV6-6 with TRBJ2-1; the D gene is possibly TRBD2 (7 bases). The CDR3 runs to 12 residues. V shed 8 bases and J shed 8 bases, with 13 bases lying between them. Per the germline V gene, CDR1 is MNHNY and CDR2 is SVGAGI (reference sequence). CDR3 protein: CASGGGGHEQFF. The CDR3 coding sequence is TGTGCCAGCGGCGGCGGGGGCCATGAGCAGTTCTTC.

The gene calls are TRBV19 and TRBJ2-5, with 8 bases matching TRBD2. The CDR3 spans 15 residues. From germline, CDR1 is LNHDA and CDR2 SQIVND (reference sequence). Trimming took 1 base from V and 1 from J; bases not matched to a gene: 2. CDR3 sequence reads: CASSIVGGAQETQYF. The CDR3 coding sequence is TGTGCCAGTAGTATAGTCGGGGGGGCCCAAGAGACCCAGTACTTC.

The rearrangement links TRBV7-2 to TRBJ1-6, with 7 bases identical to TRBD1. CDR1 is SGHTA and CDR2 is FQGNSA in the germline V gene. CDR3 size: 15 residues. V lost 5 bases, J lost 3 bases, and 4 bases stayed unmatched. CDR3 amino acids: CASSRQGIYNSPLHF. For the CDR3, the DNA is TGTGCCAGCAGCCGACAGGGAATCTATAATTCACCCCTCCACTTT.

In its sample, this clone was seen once. The chain is built from TRBV5-1 and TRBJ1-6; the match to TRBD1 covers 7 bases. V gave up 0 bases and J gave up 5 bases; unmatched junction bases: 11. The germline gives CDR1 SGHRS, CDR2 YFSETQ. The CDR3 spans 18 residues. The CDR3 loop is CASSLAQLQGRNNSPLHF. DNA for the CDR3: TGCGCCAGCAGCTTGGCGCAACTACAGGGGAGAAATAATTCACCCCTCCACTTT.

The chain carries TRBV4-1 and TRBJ2-2; D is unresolved. Germline CDR1 and CDR2: MGHRA and YSYEKL. V was cut by 0 bases and J by 4 bases, with 9 bases left in between. The CDR3 length is 15 residues. CDR3: CASSQDFSPTGELFF. DNA for the CDR3: TGCGCCAGCAGCCAAGATTTCAGTCCCACCGGGGAGCTGTTTTTT.

The V call is TRBV11-3, the J call TRBJ1-1; the D is unclear. CDR1 is SGHNT, CDR2 YENEEA, per germline. The CDR3 spans 15 residues. The V end lost 1 base, the J end lost 1 base, and 10 bases lay between the germline ends. The CDR3 loop is CASSLGLAGNTEAFF. The CDR3 nucleotides read TGTGCCAGCAGCTTAGGATTGGCAGGGAACACTGAAGCTTTCTTT.

This clone has only one observation. This chain connects TRBV7-2 to TRBJ2-5, with D possibly being TRBD1 or TRBD2 (7 bases each). V lost 5 bases and J lost 5, with 18 bases in between. Germline CDR1 is SGHTA and CDR2 is FQGNSA. This CDR3 is built from 15 residues. The CDR3 protein is CASSPATGGQETQYF. The CDR3 nucleotides read TGTGCCAGCAGCCCGGCGACGGGGGGACAGGAGACCCAGTACTTC.

V usage is TRBV7-2 and J usage is TRBJ1-2; the D gene is possibly TRBD1 (6 bases). This CDR3 comprises 17 residues. The germline V and J ends were trimmed by 3 bases and 4 bases, with 21 bases remaining between them. Germline V lookup: CDR1 SGHTA, CDR2 FQGNSA. The CDR3 protein is CASSLDRDTQPGYGYTF. The CDR3 DNA reads as TGTGCCAGCAGCTTGGACCGGGACACTCAGCCGGGCTATGGCTACACCTTC.

V gene TRBV15 combines with J gene TRBJ2-7; D may be TRBD1 (5 bases). CDR1 is LNHNV and CDR2 is YYDKDF in the germline V gene (reference sequence). The ends were cut back, 1 base at V and 4 bases at J, with 17 bases in the middle. The CDR3 contains 16 residues. The CDR3 nucleotides read TGTGCCACCAGCAGAGTAAGGTCAGGGTATATGTACGAGCAGTACTTC. Translation gives CATSRVRSGYMYEQYF.

The rearrangement joins TRBV4-2 to TRBJ1-6; D is uncertain. V lost 0 bases, J lost 0 bases, and 12 bases lay in between. Per the germline V gene, CDR1 is LGHNA and CDR2 is YNFKEQ. The CDR3 is made up of 18 amino acids. The CDR3 coding sequence is TGTGCCAGCAGCCAAGAACCGGGAGGTAGCTCCTATAATTCACCCCTCCACTTT. It translates to CASSQEPGGSSYNSPLHF.

The chain couples TRBV5-1 to TRBJ2-7; D may correspond to TRBD1 or TRBD2 (6 bases each). The CDR3 consists of 16 residues. Looked up from germline, CDR1 is SGHRS and CDR2 is YFSETQ. The V end was cut by 4 bases, the J end by 1 base, with 18 bases between. In nucleotides, the CDR3 is TGCGCCAGCAGCCCCCTTGGACGGGGGCCGTCCTACGAGCAGTACTTC. It specifies CASSPLGRGPSYEQYF.

The V and J genes are TRBV7-9 and TRBJ1-1; no clear D gene. Trimming shortened V by 2 bases and J by 6 bases, and 10 bases separated the two germline ends. There are 13 residues in the CDR3. Germline V gene sequence: CDR1 SEHNR, CDR2 FQNEAQ (reference sequence). The CDR3, as DNA: TGTGCCAGCAGCTTAACCGAGGGCCCTGAAGCTTTCTTT. Amino acid sequence: CASSLTEGPEAFF.

The gene calls are TRBV11-2 and TRBJ2-7; 8 nucleotides line up with TRBD2. The CDR3 runs 16 residues. Trimming removed 5 bases from V and 2 bases from J; junction bases left unmatched: 11. The V gene's germline CDR1 is SGHAT and CDR2 FQNNGV. CDR3 amino acids: CASSPGGEGFAYEQYF. Here the CDR3 DNA reads TGTGCCAGCAGCCCCGGGGGGGAAGGTTTCGCCTACGAGCAGTACTTC.

The rearrangement joins TRBV28 to TRBJ1-2; unclear D gene. The CDR3 is 13 amino acids. Trimming cost V 10 bases and J 3 bases, with 15 bases left between them. Per the germline V gene, CDR1 is MDHEN and CDR2 is SYDVKM. In DNA, the CDR3 is TGTGCCATAGAGGGCTTGCGTGACTATGGCTACACCTTC. This gives the protein CAIEGLRDYGYTF.

J is TRBJ2-7 and V is TRBV19, with TRBD1 identical over 12 bases. This CDR3 has 15 residues. Germline trimming cut 5 bases from V and 2 bases from J; bases unmatched to any gene: 4. The germline V gene has CDR1 LNHDA and CDR2 SQIVND (reference sequence). CDR3 nucleotide sequence: TGTGCCAGTAGTCCCGGGACAGGGGGCGCCTACGAGCAGTACTTC. It specifies CASSPGTGGAYEQYF.

The gene calls are TRBV4-1 and TRBJ2-1; perhaps TRBD2 as D (6 bases). V was shortened by 5 bases and J by 6 bases, with 14 bases between the two germline ends. Germline CDR1 is MGHRA and CDR2 is YSYEKL. The CDR3 covers 14 residues. The DNA for the CDR3 is TGCGCCAGCAGCGATCGCCCCGGGAGCAATGAGCAGTTCTTC. Its translation: CASSDRPGSNEQFF.

The chain recombines TRBV13 with TRBJ1-4; D might be TRBD1 (6 bases). This CDR3 is built from 15 residues. Germline V gene data show CDR1 as PRHDT and CDR2 as FYEKMQ (reference sequence). Trimming removed 5 bases at V and 0 bases at J, with 10 bases between. The chain's CDR3 is CASSEQGATNEKLFF. DNA for the CDR3: TGTGCCAGCAGCGAACAGGGTGCAACTAATGAAAAACTGTTTTTT.